Presented here are 13 T cell receptor beta chains from one specimen sequenced in a study of OX40 agonist ivuxolimab in advanced cancers. Produced via immunoSEQ multiplex PCR; TCRdb's table is partial and in-frame only. Of 50,000 to 65,000 clones in the sample, 85% to 90% were seen once. This specimen consisted of CD4+ or CD8+ T cells sorted from blood, obtained in a trial of the OX40 agonist ivuxolimab. These receptors were collected from an adult with an advanced solid tumor such as melanoma, head and neck, liver or kidney cancer.

This rearrangement joins TRBV19 to TRBJ1-3, with 7 nucleotides matching TRBD1. Trimming cost V 5 bases and J 5 bases; bases outside gene matches: 12. The CDR3 has 16 residues. Germline CDR1 and CDR2: LNHDA and SQIVND (reference sequence). The CDR3 DNA is TGTGCCAGTAGTCTTACCGGGACAGCGATGCGAAACACCATATATTTT. Its translation is CASSLTGTAMRNTIYF. The entire variable domain, with the rest obtained from reference TRBV19 and TRBJ1-3, is as follows: DGGITQSPKYLFRKEGQNVTLSCEQNLNHDAMYWYRQDPGQGLRLIYYSQIVNDFQKGDIAEGYSVSREKKESFPLTVTSAQKNPTAFYLCASSLTGTAMRNTIYFGEGSWLTVV.

The J gene is TRBJ1-1, the V gene TRBV30; 9 nucleotides align to TRBD1. This CDR3 has 16 amino acids. With V trimmed by 4 bases and J by 4 bases, 13 bases remained unmatched. Germline CDR1 GTSNPN, CDR2 SVGIG (reference sequence). The CDR3 nucleotides read TGTGCCTGGACCAACCACCCGGGACAGGGTTTCACTGAAGCTTTCTTT. Translating gives CAWTNHPGQGFTEAFF.

The chain couples TRBV7-2 to TRBJ1-1; 7 bases map to TRBD1. Losses at the gene ends were 3 bases for V and 0 bases for J; bases not matched to a gene: 1. In germline, CDR1 is SGHTA, CDR2 FQGNSA. The CDR3 covers 14 residues. CDR3: CASSFRGMNTEAFF. Here the CDR3 DNA reads TGTGCCAGCAGCTTCAGGGGGATGAACACTGAAGCTTTCTTT.

V and J are TRBV19 and TRBJ1-1; D gene unclear. V was pared by 5 bases and J by 5 bases, with 12 bases between. CDR3 length: 13 amino acids. The V gene's germline CDR1 is LNHDA and CDR2 SQIVND (reference sequence). Written as DNA, the CDR3 is TGTGCCAGTAGTCCCTCTAGCGGGACTGAAGCTTTCTTT. Its translation is CASSPSSGTEAFF.

The chain joins TRBV11-2 to TRBJ1-4; D ambiguous. The CDR3 length is 14 residues. Trimming cost V 1 base and J 5 bases, with 8 bases left between them. Germline loops: CDR1 SGHAT, CDR2 FQNNGV. The CDR3 spells CASSLVRSNEKLFF. The CDR3 coding sequence is TGTGCCAGCAGCTTAGTACGATCGAATGAAAAACTGTTTTTT.

The gene calls are TRBV6-5 and TRBJ2-7; the D gene is possibly TRBD1 (7 bases). CDR1 and CDR2 from the germline V gene are MNHEY and SVGAGI. The CDR3 has 14 residues. V lost 6 bases to trimming and J lost 3 bases, with 15 bases between them. For the CDR3, the DNA is TGTGCCAGCAGGCCTGCGGGACAGCGCTACGAGCAGTACTTC. It specifies CASRPAGQRYEQYF.

The chain joins TRBV19 to TRBJ2-5; no firm D call. The germline gives CDR1 LNHDA, CDR2 SQIVND (reference sequence). This CDR3 has 13 residues. V gave up 3 bases and J gave up 4 bases, with 9 bases separating them. The CDR3 here is CASSISTGETQYF. CDR3 nucleotides: TGTGCCAGTAGTATTTCCACGGGAGAGACCCAGTACTTC. Based on the CDR3 plus reference TRBV19 and TRBJ2-5, the full variable domain is DGGITQSPKYLFRKEGQNVTLSCEQNLNHDAMYWYRQDPGQGLRLIYYSQIVNDFQKGDIAEGYSVSREKKESFPLTVTSAQKNPTAFYLCASSISTGETQYFGPGTRLLVL.

The rearrangement uses TRBV6-4 and TRBJ2-5; TRBD2 agrees at 8 bases. V lost 5 bases to trimming and J lost 1 base; unmatched junction nucleotides: 6. The CDR3 totals 15 residues. Looked up from germline, CDR1 is MRHNA and CDR2 is SNTAGT. CDR3 coding DNA: TGTGCCAGCAGTCAGGCGGGGGGACTCCAAGAGACCCAGTACTTC. Its translation is CASSQAGGLQETQYF.

The chain joins TRBV28 to TRBJ2-3; no clear D gene. The germline V gene encodes CDR1 MDHEN and CDR2 SYDVKM. This CDR3 contains 13 residues. V lost 5 bases, J lost 5 bases, and 11 bases lay in between. The CDR3 sequence is CASSAHQVDTQYF. CDR3 DNA: TGTGCCAGCAGTGCCCACCAGGTAGATACGCAGTATTTT.

The V call is TRBV6-5, the J call TRBJ1-5; unclear D gene. Trimming shortened V by 6 bases and J by 4 bases, and 10 bases separated the two germline ends. This CDR3 has 13 residues. Per germline, CDR1 MNHEY and CDR2 SVGAGI. CDR3 coding DNA: TGTGCCAGCAGCCTGGACGGGAATCAGCCCCAGCATTTT. Protein: CASSLDGNQPQHF.

The chain is built from TRBV6-5 and TRBJ1-1; TRBD1 might be the D (5 bases). Germline V gene lookup returns CDR1 MNHEY and CDR2 SVGAGI. The CDR3 has 16 amino acids. V was cut by 4 bases and J by 4 bases, with 19 bases left in between. CDR3 DNA: TGTGCCAGCAGTTCCATCGCACAGGTAGCGGGCACTGAAGCTTTCTTT. Its protein product is CASSSIAQVAGTEAFF.

The V gene is TRBV5-1, the J gene TRBJ2-6; 10 bases are shared with TRBD1. V shed 3 bases, J shed 0 bases, and the junction held 3 bases outside the gene matches. The CDR3 is 17 residues long. Germline V gene data show CDR1 as SGHRS and CDR2 as YFSETQ. CDR3 in amino acids: CASSWTGGGSGANVLTF. CDR3 DNA: TGCGCCAGCAGCTGGACAGGGGGTGGCTCTGGGGCCAACGTCCTGACTTTC.

The CDR3 DNA sequence: TGTGCCAGCAGCGTCACTTTCAGGACAGGGGGTGCTACGCAGTATTTT. It codes for CASSVTFRTGGATQYF. This chain uses TRBV9 with TRBJ2-3; 10 bases fit TRBD1. Germline CDR1 reads SGDLS; CDR2 reads YYNGEE. The CDR3 runs 16 residues. J was trimmed by 8 bases and V by 2 bases; bases with no gene match: 11. Drawing the rest from reference TRBV9 and TRBJ2-3, the complete variable domain is DSGVTQTPKHLITATGQRVTLRCSPRSGDLSVYWYQQSLDQGLQFLIQYYNGEERAKGNILERFSAQQFPDLHSELNLSSLELGDSALYFCASSVTFRTGGATQYFGPGTRLTVL.